The count of the clone carrying this T cell receptor beta chain is one. The source of the sample is a study of blood T cell repertoires in COVID-19. In the study overall: In each case, the material was cDNA or gDNA derived from T cells, B-cell-depleted T cells, or PBMCs.

The repertoire was sequenced with immunoSEQ multiplex PCR; TCRdb's copy has only in-frame clones and lacks some. The sample lists 330,000 or so clones; 80% to 90% were seen once. Trimming cost V 6 bases and J 5 bases; bases outside gene matches: 9. CDR1 MNHEY and CDR2 SMNVEV come from the germline V gene (reference sequence). The CDR3 runs to 14 residues. Each participant's cohort was designated according to participant-reported clinical history. The receptor was derived from a man aged 25 to 40 who had recovered from COVID-19. The material sequenced was PBMCs or T cells enriched from blood (not recorded which). The rearrangement links TRBV27 to TRBJ1-2, with 7 bases aligning to TRBD1. CDR3 loop: CASRPTEGAYGYTF. The DNA of the CDR3 is TGTGCCAGCAGGCCGACGGAGGGGGCGTATGGCTACACCTTC.